This is a list of T cell receptor beta chains from one sample in a study of blood T cell repertoires in COVID-19. TCRdb keeps only in-frame clones here, not all; method: immunoSEQ multiplex PCR. The sample carries a few hundred thousand clones, 85% recorded once. The sample was peripheral blood. The receptors stem from a woman aged 18-29 years with acute or convalescent COVID-19. The CDR3 runs from the conserved cysteine through the conserved F or W. D genes are given only for firm matches. Clone size, where shown, is once, few, many, or a class for clones that have expanded.

V,J,D,size,CDR3,DNA
TRBV2,TRBJ1-5,-,-,CASRRQLSNQPQHF,TGTGCCAGCAGAAGACAGCTTAGCAATCAGCCCCAGCATTTT
TRBV3-1/TRBV3-2,TRBJ1-3,TRBD1,once,CASSATGDPGNTIYF,TGTGCCAGCAGCGCAACAGGGGACCCTGGAAACACCATATATTTT
TRBV5-6,TRBJ2-1,-,once,CASSLAHREYNEQFF,TGTGCCAGCAGCTTGGCCCACCGGGAGTACAATGAGCAGTTCTTC
TRBV27,TRBJ2-7,-,-,CASSLFGRSTSYEQYF,TGTGCCAGCAGTTTATTTGGGAGGTCTACCTCCTACGAGCAGTACTTC
TRBV24-1,TRBJ1-1,-,once,CATSDSDSNTEAFF,TGTGCCACCAGTGATTCTGACAGCAACACTGAAGCTTTCTTT
TRBV30,TRBJ2-7,-,once,CAWSRQRRHFWEQYF,TGTGCCTGGAGTAGACAAAGACGGCATTTTTGGGAGCAGTACTTC
TRBV9,TRBJ2-2,-,-,CASSRQVTGELFF,TGTGCCAGCAGTCGACAGGTGACCGGGGAGCTGTTTTTT
TRBV5-4,TRBJ2-7,TRBD2,once,CASSLLAGGLEQYF,TGTGCCAGCAGCTTACTAGCGGGGGGGCTCGAGCAGTACTTC
TRBV9,TRBJ1-1,-,-,CASSVAGGDTEAFF,TGTGCCAGCAGCGTAGCGGGGGGGGACACTGAAGCTTTCTTT
TRBV3-1/TRBV3-2,TRBJ1-1,TRBD1,once,CASSPSQGVRTGTEAFF,TGTGCCAGCAGCCCATCCCAGGGGGTCCGGACGGGCACTGAAGCTTTCTTT
TRBV6-5,TRBJ1-5,-,-,CASSYSGQPNQPQHF,TGTGCCAGCAGTTATTCAGGACAGCCTAATCAGCCCCAGCATTTT
TRBV30,TRBJ1-2,-,-,CAWSRTERLNYGYTF,TGTGCCTGGAGTAGAACAGAGCGGCTTAACTATGGCTACACCTTC
TRBV9,TRBJ1-3,TRBD1,-,CASSVGQGGSGNTIYF,TGTGCCAGCAGCGTAGGACAGGGAGGCTCTGGAAACACCATATATTTT
TRBV30,TRBJ2-1,TRBD2,-,CAWKLAGVNEQFF,TGTGCCTGGAAACTAGCGGGGGTCAATGAGCAGTTCTTC
TRBV24-1,TRBJ1-1,-,-,CATSDSGGTEAFF,TGTGCCACCAGTGATTCGGGTGGAACTGAAGCTTTCTTT
TRBV3-1/TRBV3-2,TRBJ1-3,-,-,CASSQAGRTSGNTIYF,TGTGCCAGCAGCCAAGCAGGCCGGACTTCTGGAAACACCATATATTTT
TRBV5-1,TRBJ2-7,TRBD1,few,CASSLTGVTYEQYF,TGCGCCAGCAGCTTGACAGGGGTGACCTACGAGCAGTACTTC
TRBV7-2,TRBJ1-1,-,-,CASSLAAETEAFF,TGTGCCAGCAGCTTAGCGGCAGAAACTGAAGCTTTCTTT
TRBV6-2/TRBV6-3,TRBJ1-5,-,-,CASSYAMTGNQPQHF,TGTGCCAGCAGTTACGCCATGACAGGCAATCAGCCCCAGCATTTT
TRBV10-1,TRBJ1-3,-,-,CASSESNPRGGGRNTIYF,TGCGCCAGCAGTGAGTCGAACCCCCGAGGAGGCGGTAGAAACACCATATATTTT
TRBV6-6,TRBJ1-1,-,-,CASSLDSLSEAFF,TGTGCCAGCAGCCTGGACAGTCTCTCTGAAGCTTTCTTT
TRBV6-5,TRBJ1-1,-,few,CASGKGHGEAFF,TGTGCCAGCGGGAAGGGACACGGTGAAGCTTTCTTT
TRBV6-6,TRBJ1-2,-,few,CASSYSSYGYTF,TGTGCCAGCAGTTACTCCTCCTATGGCTACACCTTC
TRBV4-1,TRBJ2-1,-,-,CASSQGPGANEQFF,TGCGCCAGCAGCCAAGGCCCTGGGGCGAATGAGCAGTTCTTC